Listed below are T cell receptor beta chains from one sample, sequenced in a study of blood T cell repertoires in COVID-19. TCRdb keeps only in-frame clones here, not all; method: immunoSEQ multiplex PCR. This sample has about 400,000 clones, with approximately 89% found just once. Sequenced sample: PBMCs or T cells enriched from blood (not recorded which). These receptors all stem from a woman aged 30 to 39 who had recovered from COVID-19. The conserved cysteine and the conserved F or W are not part of the CDR3 here.

14,TRBJ2-7,TRBV7-9,ASSPAIAGGPYEQY
11,TRBJ1-1,TRBV12-3/TRBV12-4,ASSLWQGPEAF
11,TRBJ1-1,TRBV2,ASSVGQVTEAF
11,TRBJ1-2,TRBV2,ASSEAGPYGYT
14,TRBJ2-2,TRBV7-3,ASSPTMEARTGELF
13,TRBJ2-1,TRBV7-9,ASSLTGTSDNEQF
18,TRBJ2-7,TRBV4-1,ASSLKFLAGGLIGVHEQY
12,TRBJ2-7,TRBV3-1/TRBV3-2,ASSQVAREGEQY
13,TRBJ1-2,TRBV3-1/TRBV3-2,ASSQATGILRGYT
12,TRBJ1-1,TRBV5-6,ASSLDRRGGEAF
16,TRBJ1-1,TRBV12-5,ASGSPKAGEVWNTEAF
12,TRBJ1-1,TRBV6-2/TRBV6-3,ASSYSGGYTEAF
14,TRBJ1-1,TRBV19,ASSTRPRTGNTEAF
14,TRBJ2-1,TRBV4-1,ASSQDEGTSAFEQF
15,TRBJ1-1,TRBV2,ASSEIPGTGHRTEAF
11,TRBJ2-3,TRBV18,ASSPESTDTQY
14,TRBJ2-1,TRBV7-3,ASSLRWTSYGNEQF
13,TRBJ1-5,TRBV2,ASRSPGPNNQPQH
14,TRBJ1-2,TRBV7-9,ASSPRAVGASFGYT
17,TRBJ2-1,TRBV5-1,ASSFPGAFAGGSYNEQF